This is a list of T cell receptor beta chains from one sample in a study of cytomegalovirus exposure and HLA in healthy donors. Sequenced by immunoSEQ multiplex PCR; TCRdb stores in-frame clones only, minus some. The sample includes fewer than 85,000 clones. The specimen sequenced was PBMCs. All receptors derive from a man aged 45-60 years in good health and CMV-seropositive. The CDR3 runs from the conserved cysteine through the conserved F or W. D genes are given only for firm matches.

D gene | J gene | V gene | CDR3 DNA | CDR3 protein
TRBD1 | TRBJ2-2 | TRBV19 | TGTGCCAGTAGGTCCGGGACAGGGAGGTCCGGGGAGCTGTTTTTT | CASRSGTGRSGELFF
TRBD1 | TRBJ2-7 | TRBV4-1 | TGCGCCAGCAGCCAGCCGGGACAGGGGGCCGAGCAGTACTTC | CASSQPGQGAEQYF
TRBD1 | TRBJ1-1 | TRBV6-5 | TGTGCCAGCAGTTACTCGACAGGGGGCGGTGGCACTGAAGCTTTCTTT | CASSYSTGGGGTEAFF
TRBD1 | TRBJ2-1 | TRBV15 | TGTGCCACCAGCAGCCTCAGACAGGGGGGATGGAGTGAGCAGTTCTTC | CATSSLRQGGWSEQFF
TRBD1 | TRBJ1-2 | TRBV4-1 | TGCGCCAGCAGCCCCTTAGGTCAGGGGGACTGGGGTGGCTACACCTTC | CASSPLGQGDWGGYTF
TRBD1 | TRBJ1-1 | TRBV6-1 | TGTGCCAGCATCCCAGGGGGCACGGGTGCTTTCTTT | CASIPGGTGAFF
TRBD2 | TRBJ2-3 | TRBV10-3 | TGTGCCATCGGGACTAGCGGCACAGATACGCAGTATTTT | CAIGTSGTDTQYF
TRBD1 | TRBJ1-3 | TRBV6-5 | TGTGCCAGCAGTTACGGACAGGTTGGAAACACCATATATTTT | CASSYGQVGNTIYF
TRBD1 | TRBJ2-6 | TRBV7-9 | TGTGCCAGCAGCTCCGTAAAGGGACAGGAGGTATTTGGGGCCAACGTCCTGACTTTC | CASSSVKGQEVFGANVLTF
TRBD2 | TRBJ2-3 | TRBV19 | TGTGTCACCAGTAAGTTGGAGGGTCTAGCGGTTAGCACAGATACGCAGTATTTT | CVTSKLEGLAVSTDTQYF
TRBD1 | TRBJ1-3 | TRBV9 | TGTGCCAGCAGCGTTGGGACAGGTTCTAGAAACACCATATATTTT | CASSVGTGSRNTIYF
TRBD1 | TRBJ2-7 | TRBV6-1 | TGTGCCAGCAGTCGACAGGGTTACGAGCAGTACTTC | CASSRQGYEQYF
NA | TRBJ1-1 | TRBV27 | TGTGCCAGCAGTTTTGGGGGAGCGGGCACTGAAGCTTTCTTT | CASSFGGAGTEAFF
TRBD1 | TRBJ2-5 | TRBV9 | TGTGCCAGCAGCGCCCCGGGACAGGGAGTACAAGAGACCCAGTACTTC | CASSAPGQGVQETQYF
TRBD2 | TRBJ2-1 | TRBV10-3 | TGTGCCATCAGTGAGTCGGGAGGGCGCTGGGATGAGCAGTTCTTC | CAISESGGRWDEQFF
NA | TRBJ1-2 | TRBV28 | TGTGCCAGCAGTACCCAGACAGTCGGCTACACCTTC | CASSTQTVGYTF
NA | TRBJ2-5 | TRBV5-1 | TGCGCCAGCAGCCCCCGGACAGACGGGAAGACCCAGTACTTC | CASSPRTDGKTQYF
NA | TRBJ2-1 | TRBV5-1 | TGCGCCAGCAGACTTAATCCGGGAAGCTCCGACAATGAGCAGTTCTTC | CASRLNPGSSDNEQFF
TRBD1 | TRBJ2-1 | TRBV5-1 | TGCGCCAGCAGCGCGACAGGGGGTGGAAATGAGCAGTTCTTC | CASSATGGGNEQFF
NA | TRBJ2-3 | TRBV19 | TGTGCCAGTAGCCAGCTCAGGGGAGATACGCAGTATTTT | CASSQLRGDTQYF
NA | TRBJ1-2 | TRBV9 | TGTGCCAGCAGCAACAGGGTTTGGGGCTACACCTTC | CASSNRVWGYTF
NA | TRBJ1-4 | TRBV19 | TGTGCCAGTAGTATAGGTGTCGGGGTTACTACTGAAAAACTGTTTTTT | CASSIGVGVTTEKLFF
TRBD1 | TRBJ1-2 | TRBV29-1 | TGCAGCGTCCGACAGGGGGCCTTCTATGGCTACACCTTC | CSVRQGAFYGYTF
NA | TRBJ2-7 | TRBV6-1 | TGTGCCAGCAGTGAGGCCTTCCACGTTTCCTACGAGCAGTACTTC | CASSEAFHVSYEQYF
NA | TRBJ1-1 | TRBV6-6 | TGTGCCGAGGGGAGGGAGGCCACTGAAGCTTTCTTT | CAEGREATEAFF
TRBD1 | TRBJ1-1 | TRBV18 | TGTGCCAGCTCACGGCTACAGGGGGACACTGAAGCTTTCTTT | CASSRLQGDTEAFF
NA | TRBJ1-6 | TRBV6-1 | TGTGCCAGCAGTCTTCAGAATTCACCCCTCCACTTT | CASSLQNSPLHF
NA | TRBJ2-1 | TRBV4-1 | TGCGCCAGCAGCCAACAGATACAATACAATGAGCAGTTCTTC | CASSQQIQYNEQFF
NA | TRBJ1-5 | TRBV28 | TGTGCCAGCAGTTTATTCGGACACGCGAATCAGCCCCAGCATTTT | CASSLFGHANQPQHF
NA | TRBJ2-2 | TRBV14 | TGTGCCAGCAGACAGTATCCAACCGGGGAGCTGTTTTTT | CASRQYPTGELFF
NA | TRBJ1-5 | TRBV30 | TGTGCCTGGAGTGCGAGCCGATGCCAGCCCCAGCATTTT | CAWSASRCQPQHF
TRBD2 | TRBJ2-1 | TRBV27 | TGTGCCAGCAGTTTGTCGATAGCGGGAGTGAAATATGGCGGTGAGCAGTTCTTC | CASSLSIAGVKYGGEQFF
NA | TRBJ1-2 | TRBV4-2 | TGTGCCAGCAGCATTACCGGGGATGGCTACACCTTC | CASSITGDGYTF
NA | TRBJ2-5 | TRBV6-5 | TGTGCCAGCAGTTATTCGTTCCAGGGGGAGACCCAGTACTTC | CASSYSFQGETQYF
TRBD1 | TRBJ2-1 | TRBV7-9 | TGTGCCAGCAGCTCAACCAGGCCCGGGACAGCTCCACTTTGGCAGTTCTTC | CASSSTRPGTAPLWQFF
TRBD1 | TRBJ2-6 | TRBV5-6 | TGTGCCAGCACCGGACAGGGTCCCTCTGGGGCCAACGTCCTGACTTTC | CASTGQGPSGANVLTF
NA | TRBJ2-1 | TRBV5-1 | TGCGCCAGCAGCGTTCCAACAGAGTCTAATGAGCAGTTCTTC | CASSVPTESNEQFF
NA | TRBJ1-1 | TRBV2 | TGTGCCAGCACCTTCGGTAGAGTGACTGAAGCTTTCTTT | CASTFGRVTEAFF
NA | TRBJ1-6 | TRBV6-5 | TGTGCCTCTCACAAGTATTCTTATAATTCACCCCTCCACTTT | CASHKYSYNSPLHF
NA | TRBJ1-1 | TRBV9 | TGTGCCAGCAGCGAGCTAACAGGGAGGGACACTGAAGCTTTCTTT | CASSELTGRDTEAFF
NA | TRBJ1-5 | TRBV4-1 | TGCGCCAGCAGCCAAGGAGGCGGGCACCGCAATCAGCCCCAGCATTTT | CASSQGGGHRNQPQHF
NA | TRBJ2-7 | TRBV7-9 | TGTGCCAGCAGCTTAGTGCGGGGCGGTAGCTACGAGCAGTACTTC | CASSLVRGGSYEQYF
NA | TRBJ2-2 | TRBV5-1 | TGCGCCAGCAGCTTGGAGAGCCACAACACCGGGGAGCTGTTTTTT | CASSLESHNTGELFF
TRBD2 | TRBJ2-5 | TRBV5-6 | TGTGCCAGCAGCGCCCCTAGGAAAGCGGGGGGAGAGACCCAGTACTTC | CASSAPRKAGGETQYF
NA | TRBJ1-1 | TRBV18 | TGTGCCAGTTGGGAGCCCCGGGGAACTGAAGCTTTCTTT | CASWEPRGTEAFF
NA | TRBJ1-2 | TRBV28 | TGTGCCAGCAGTGTTTATGGCGGGGGCGCGGGAAACTATGGCTACACCTTC | CASSVYGGGAGNYGYTF
NA | TRBJ1-1 | TRBV7-8 | TGTGCCAGCAGCTTTGGTAGGAACACTGAAGCTTTCTTT | CASSFGRNTEAFF
NA | TRBJ1-1 | TRBV12-5 | TGTGCTAGTGCCCCTGGGGGGGGACCGAACACTGAAGCTTTCTTT | CASAPGGGPNTEAFF
NA | TRBJ2-5 | TRBV19 | TGTGCCAGTAGTCCACCAGGGGCCTTAGAGACCCAGTACTTC | CASSPPGALETQYF
TRBD1 | TRBJ1-5 | TRBV5-1 | TGCGCCAGCAGCCCTGGGTGGCAGGGGGCTGGGAATCAGCCCCAGCATTTT | CASSPGWQGAGNQPQHF
NA | TRBJ1-6 | TRBV19 | TGTGCCAGTAGTCTTCAGCGCCTTGACAGTATAGCAGATTCACCCCTCCACTTT | CASSLQRLDSIADSPLHF
TRBD2 | TRBJ2-7 | TRBV10-3 | TGTGCCATCAGTGACCCCGGGGCGGGAGAGGGCTACGAGCAGTACTTC | CAISDPGAGEGYEQYF
TRBD1 | TRBJ1-4 | TRBV5-6 | TGTGCCAGCAGTTTGTGGGGGACAGGGGACGAAAAACTGTTTTTT | CASSLWGTGDEKLFF
TRBD1 | TRBJ2-7 | TRBV6-5 | TGTGCCAGCAGTTACTCGAGGACAGGGGGTGACGAGCAGTACTTC | CASSYSRTGGDEQYF
NA | TRBJ2-3 | TRBV18 | TGTGCCAGCTCACCAGGAGGAACAGATACGCAGTATTTT | CASSPGGTDTQYF
NA | TRBJ1-4 | TRBV5-1 | TGCGCCAGCAGCTTGGGAGCAACTAATGAAAAACTGTTTTTT | CASSLGATNEKLFF
TRBD1 | TRBJ2-2 | TRBV7-9 | TGTGCCAGCAGCTCCCGACAGGGGGCGCGAACCGGGGAGCTGTTTTTT | CASSSRQGARTGELFF